One and the same sample provided the 17 T cell receptor beta chains below, sequenced in a study of T cell responses to AZD1222 COVID-19 vaccine. Assay: immunoSEQ multiplex PCR; the TCRdb copy retains only in-frame clones and omits some. The sample has 73,000 or so clones, over 70% seen once. Here the sequenced sample was peripheral blood, taken 28 days after the second AZD1222 dose. The receptors were gathered from an adult who received the AZD1222 COVID-19 vaccine.

This chain links TRBV28 with TRBJ2-1; the D gene is possibly TRBD2 (6 bases). V shed 5 bases and J shed 8 bases, with 19 bases lying between them. The CDR3 totals 15 residues. Per germline, CDR1 MDHEN and CDR2 SYDVKM. The chain's CDR3 is CASSQFSAGGDEQFF. The CDR3 nucleotides are TGTGCCAGCAGTCAGTTTTCAGCGGGCGGGGATGAGCAGTTCTTC.

This clone was observed once. V is TRBV6-2 or TRBV6-3 and J is TRBJ2-7; no definite D call. The CDR3 covers 13 residues. V was trimmed by 5 bases and J by 6 bases, leaving 14 bases between them. Per germline, CDR1 MNHEY and CDR2 SVGEGT. The CDR3 loop is CASSKDTEGEQYF. The CDR3 DNA reads TGTGCCAGCAGTAAAGATACAGAAGGCGAGCAGTACTTC.

The chain uses TRBV19 and TRBJ1-1; D is unresolved. Trimming cost V 5 bases and J 4 bases, with 11 bases left between them. CDR1 LNHDA and CDR2 SQIVND come from the germline V gene (reference sequence). The CDR3 sequence is 13 residues long. In nucleotides, the CDR3 is TGTGCCAGTAGTCCCCGGGGAGGCACTGAAGCTTTCTTT. Translated, it gives CASSPRGGTEAFF.

The genes are TRBV18 and TRBJ2-7; D might be TRBD2 (5 bases). The CDR3 loop spans 12 amino acids. Germline V gene sequence: CDR1 KGHSH, CDR2 LQKENI. V gave up 4 bases and J gave up 5 bases, with 9 bases separating them. The CDR3 reads CASSRESHEQYF. The CDR3 DNA sequence: TGTGCCAGCTCACGGGAGTCGCACGAGCAGTACTTC. Using reference TRBV18 and TRBJ2-7 for the parts outside the CDR3, the full variable domain is NAGVMQNPRHLVRRRGQEARLRCSPMKGHSHVYWYRQLPEEGLKFMVYLQKENIIDESGMPKERFSAEFPKEGPSILRIQQVVRGDSAAYFCASSRESHEQYFGPGTRLTVT.

This clone was counted between two and nine times. The chain uses TRBV18 and TRBJ2-1; D is possibly TRBD1 (5 bases). This CDR3 comprises 16 residues. V was cut by 3 bases and J by 2 bases, with 14 bases left in between. Germline CDR1 and CDR2: KGHSH and LQKENI. This CDR3 reads CASSPLRQGTYNEQFF. For the CDR3, the DNA is TGTGCCAGCTCACCCCTTAGGCAGGGAACCTACAATGAGCAGTTCTTC.

V is TRBV28 and J is TRBJ1-4; D may be TRBD1 (5 bases). V gave up 4 bases and J gave up 12 bases, with 21 bases separating them. The CDR3 loop spans 15 amino acids. Germline V lookup: CDR1 MDHEN, CDR2 SYDVKM. The CDR3 DNA reads as TGTGCCAGCAGTTCCCTTGGGGGGAATATGGTTGAACTGTTTTTT. As protein: CASSSLGGNMVELFF.

This rearrangement joins TRBV7-2 to TRBJ2-7; D is perhaps TRBD2 (5 bases). V gave up 5 bases and J gave up 3 bases, with 20 bases separating them. The CDR3 extends over 16 amino acids. The V gene's germline CDR1 is SGHTA and CDR2 FQGNSA. CDR3 residues: CASSPDSQLGFYEQYF. In DNA, the CDR3 is TGTGCCAGCAGCCCGGACTCTCAGTTAGGGTTCTACGAGCAGTACTTC.

The chain carries TRBV6-1 and TRBJ1-5; D not certain. CDR1 MNHNS and CDR2 SASEGT come from the germline V gene. V dropped 2 bases and J dropped 2 bases, with 10 bases sitting between them. CDR3 length: 15 residues. The CDR3 DNA sequence: TGTGCCAGCAGTGAAAGAGCACTTGGCAATCAGCCCCAGCATTTT. Its protein product is CASSERALGNQPQHF.

This chain uses TRBV3-1 (or the pseudogene TRBV3-2) with TRBJ2-1; 7 bases match TRBD1. The V gene end was trimmed by 4 bases and the J gene end by 0 bases; junction bases not matched to a gene: 15. The CDR3 length is 19 residues. Germline loops: CDR1 LGHDT, CDR2 YNNKEL (reference sequence). CDR3 coding DNA: TGTGCCAGCAGCCTTAGGGGGCTTTCTATAACCCGCTCCTACAATGAGCAGTTCTTC. This encodes CASSLRGLSITRSYNEQFF.

V usage is TRBV7-2 and J usage is TRBJ2-7; 8 nucleotides align to TRBD1. The V segment lost 1 base and the J segment 4 bases; nucleotides outside the gene matches: 12. The CDR3 covers 17 residues. Germline CDR1 reads SGHTA; CDR2 reads FQGNSA. Written as DNA, the CDR3 is TGTGCCAGCAGCTTAGGGTCAGGTGGGACAGGCTTATACGAGCAGTACTTC. It yields the protein CASSLGSGGTGLYEQYF.

The chain has TRBV14 and TRBJ1-2; unclear D gene. V was cut by 8 bases and J by 6 bases, with 13 bases left in between. This CDR3 comprises 12 residues. Per the germline V gene, CDR1 is SGHDN and CDR2 is FVKESK. The CDR3 sequence is CASSIGGHGYTF. CDR3 coding DNA: TGTGCCAGCTCAATCGGAGGGCATGGCTACACCTTC.

The chain employs TRBV11-1 and TRBJ2-7, with D possibly matching TRBD2 (6 bases). From germline, CDR1 is SGHAT and CDR2 FQDESV (reference sequence). The CDR3 is made up of 14 amino acids. Trimming cost V 3 bases and J 3 bases, with 12 bases left between them. The CDR3 sequence is CASSFSDGSYEQYF. CDR3 nucleotides: TGTGCCAGCAGCTTTTCGGACGGGAGCTACGAGCAGTACTTC.

This clone was detected a few times. The rearrangement uses TRBV30 and TRBJ2-5, with D perhaps being TRBD1 or TRBD2 (5 bases each). Germline-derived CDR1 and CDR2 are GTSNPN and SVGIG (reference sequence). The CDR3 loop spans 12 amino acids. Trimming left V 5 bases short and J 5 bases short, with 12 bases between. Written as DNA, the CDR3 is TGTGCCTGGGATTCAGGGAGCGAGACCCAGTACTTC. Amino acid sequence: CAWDSGSETQYF.

The chain joins TRBV10-3 to TRBJ1-2, with unresolved D. V was clipped by 2 bases and J by 8 bases, with 15 bases between them. Germline CDR1 is ENHRY and CDR2 is SYGVKD. The CDR3 totals 14 residues. The CDR3 region is CAISEPGRDLGYTF. The CDR3, as DNA: TGTGCCATCAGTGAGCCCGGACGGGATCTGGGCTACACCTTC.

V is TRBV4-2 and J is TRBJ1-1, with 11 bases fitting TRBD1. J lost 6 bases, V lost 0 bases, and 3 bases had no gene match. CDR1 and CDR2 (germline): LGHNA, YNFKEQ. This CDR3 has 15 amino acids. CDR3 coding DNA: TGTGCCAGCAGCCAAGACGGACAGGGGGCCGCTGAAGCTTTCTTT. It specifies CASSQDGQGAAEAFF.

The chain has TRBV30 and TRBJ1-3, with D possibly TRBD1 on 5 matching bases. Germline CDR1 GTSNPN, CDR2 SVGIG (reference sequence). This CDR3 comprises 14 residues. Trimming pared 4 bases from V and 2 bases from J, leaving 12 bases between. The CDR3 DNA follows: TGTGCCTGGACGGAGGTGGGGGCTGGAAACACCATATATTTT. Translating it yields CAWTEVGAGNTIYF.

The V gene is TRBV18, the J gene TRBJ1-1, with a weak D call TRBD1 (5 bases). Trimming stripped 3 bases from V and 7 bases from J, with 9 bases between. The CDR3 loop spans 12 amino acids. Germline values: CDR1 KGHSH, CDR2 LQKENI. Written as DNA, the CDR3 is TGTGCCAGCTCACCCACAGGATATGAAGCTTTCTTT. This sequence encodes CASSPTGYEAFF.